Below, 18 T cell receptor beta chains from the same sample are listed, as sequenced in a study of T-cell memory formation after mild COVID-19. Via MiXCR, TCRdb re-called the 5' RACE reads, giving one row per CDR3 protein. The sample carries around 110,000 distinct CDR3 sequences, around 15% recorded once. The material sequenced was PBMCs or a T cell subset sorted from them (not recorded which). These receptors were collected from an adult woman who had mild COVID-19 (a few samples of this study predate the infection). Cell type and time point are not known.

This chain connects TRBV7-9 to TRBJ2-7; 10 nucleotides agree with TRBD1. The CDR3 consists of 15 residues. Germline CDR1 is SEHNR and CDR2 is FQNEAQ (reference sequence). The V segment lost 4 bases and the J segment 7 bases; nucleotides outside the gene matches: 10. Written as DNA, the CDR3 is TGTGCCAGCAGCTCTCTCGACAGGGGGCAAAAAGAGCAGTACTTC. Its protein is CASSSLDRGQKEQYF.

The chain links TRBV24-1 to TRBJ1-5, with 7 bases that match TRBD1. Germline assignment: CDR1 KGHDR and CDR2 SFDVKD. The trim removed 3 bases at V and 0 bases at J, leaving 4 bases unmatched. The CDR3 has 16 amino acids. In DNA, the CDR3 is TGTGCCACCAGTGATCCAACAGGGGATAGCAATCAGCCCCAGCATTTT. Amino acid sequence: CATSDPTGDSNQPQHF.

The rearrangement links TRBV6-1 to TRBJ1-1; no clear D gene. Germline values: CDR1 MNHNS, CDR2 SASEGT. Between the trimmed V and J ends, which lost 4 bases and 2 bases, there was a span of 17 bases. The CDR3 covers 16 residues. Here the CDR3 reads CASSGPIRSLNTEAFF. The CDR3 nucleotides read TGTGCCAGCAGTGGTCCTATTCGATCGCTAAACACTGAAGCTTTCTTT.

This chain links TRBV14 with TRBJ2-7, with D tentatively TRBD1 (6 bases). V lost 1 base and J lost 3, with 10 bases in between. The CDR3 sequence is 14 residues long. Per the germline V gene, CDR1 is SGHDN and CDR2 is FVKESK. The CDR3 here is CASSQGDNGYEQYF. As DNA, the CDR3 is TGTGCCAGCAGCCAAGGGGACAACGGCTACGAGCAGTACTTC.

This clonotype was observed a few times. This chain links TRBV27 with TRBJ1-1; possibly TRBD1 for D (5 bases). V was cut by 0 bases and J by 3 bases, with 14 bases left in between. There are 16 residues in the CDR3. Germline-derived CDR1 and CDR2 are MNHEY and SMNVEV (reference sequence). CDR3 nucleotide sequence: TGTGCCAGCAGTTTATCAGGGGTTGGGGTTTACACTGAAGCTTTCTTT. This sequence encodes CASSLSGVGVYTEAFF.

Concerning this clonotype: It may be a read error: a sequence one base away is much more abundant. In nucleotides, the CDR3 is TGTGCCAGCAGTTTTTCCTCCTACGAGCAGTACTTC. It yields the protein CASSFSSYEQYF. The chain combines TRBV28 with TRBJ2-7; D ambiguous. Germline CDR1 reads MDHEN; CDR2 reads SYDVKM. This CDR3 is 12 amino acids long. Deletions cut 3 bases from V and 0 bases from J, with 3 bases between. The full variable domain, rest sourced from reference TRBV28 and TRBJ2-7, is DVKVTQSSRYLVKRTGEKVFLECVQDMDHENMFWYRQDPGLGLRLIYFSYDVKMKEKGDIPEGYSVSREKKERFSLILESASTNQTSMYLCASSFSSYEQYFGPGTRLTVT.

This clonotype has only a few counts. The gene calls are TRBV7-9 and TRBJ2-5; TRBD1 might be the D (6 bases). Trimming pared 6 bases from V and 4 bases from J, leaving 18 bases between. Germline CDR1 is SEHNR and CDR2 is FQNEAQ (reference sequence). The CDR3 spans 15 residues. This CDR3 reads CASRQSRGNGETQYF. As DNA, the CDR3 is TGTGCCAGCAGACAAAGCAGGGGTAATGGAGAGACCCAGTACTTC.

The chain employs TRBV6-5 and TRBJ2-7; D not resolved. V lost 0 bases to trimming and J lost 7 bases, with 13 bases between them. The CDR3 is 14 amino acids. The germline CDR1 and CDR2 sequences are MNHEY and SVGAGI. The CDR3 DNA reads TGTGCCAGCAGTTACTCTTTCACGGCTGGGGAGCAGTACTTC. Translated, it gives CASSYSFTAGEQYF.

This clonotype was seen more than once but under ten times. An end of the junction differs from the germline gene, which may be a read error. The J gene is TRBJ2-6, the V gene TRBV6-5; TRBD1 matches at 7 bases. The germline V gene has CDR1 MNHEY and CDR2 SVGAGI. The CDR3 loop spans 14 amino acids. CDR3 DNA: TGTGCCACCCACAGGGGATCCGGGGCCAACGTCCCTCCTTTC. It encodes CATHRGSGANVPPF.

This clonotype was recorded a few times. V gene TRBV10-3 combines with J gene TRBJ2-7, with TRBD1 as a possible D gene (6 bases). In germline, CDR1 is ENHRY, CDR2 SYGVKD. The CDR3 is 15 amino acids. Trimming cost V 2 bases and J 0 bases, with 11 bases left between them. CDR3 DNA sequence: TGTGCCATCAGTGAGATCCCAGGGGCCTCCTACGAGCAGTACTTC. Translation: CAISEIPGASYEQYF.

This sequence joins TRBV20-1 and TRBJ2-3, with 10 bases aligning to TRBD2. The CDR3 extends over 13 amino acids. The germline CDR1 and CDR2 sequences are DFQATT and SNEGSKA (reference sequence). V was clipped by 2 bases and J by 9 bases; unmatched bases: 5. In DNA, the CDR3 is TGCAGTGCTAGACTAGCGGGAGAGGACACGCAGTATTTT. As protein: CSARLAGEDTQYF.

In this sample, this clonotype turned up a few times. This chain connects TRBV10-3 to TRBJ1-1, with D perhaps matching TRBD1 (5 bases). Germline V gene data show CDR1 as ENHRY and CDR2 as SYGVKD. V lost 10 bases and J 2 bases, leaving 14 bases between the germline ends. The CDR3 length is 13 residues. CDR3 protein: CASLTETNTEAFF. The CDR3 DNA reads TGTGCCAGTCTGACAGAGACTAACACTGAAGCTTTCTTT.

This chain links TRBV20-1 with TRBJ1-2; D gene ambiguous. The CDR3 loop spans 15 amino acids. Looked up from germline, CDR1 is DFQATT and CDR2 is SNEGSKA (reference sequence). Trimming took off 2 bases at V and 4 bases at J, with 17 bases between the two ends. The CDR3 protein is CSARPPDVYLYGYTF. CDR3 DNA sequence: TGCAGTGCTAGACCACCCGACGTGTACCTCTATGGCTACACCTTC.

In its sample, this clonotype was seen many times. J is TRBJ2-7 and V is TRBV7-6; tentatively, D is TRBD1 (6 bases). Between the trimmed V and J ends, which lost 5 bases and 2 bases, there was a span of 10 bases. The CDR3 contains 13 residues. The V gene's germline CDR1 is SGHVS and CDR2 FNYEAQ. The CDR3 region is CASSPTGTYEQYF. In DNA, the CDR3 is TGTGCCAGCAGCCCGACAGGAACCTACGAGCAGTACTTC.

This chain joins TRBV11-2 and TRBJ2-5, with a tentative D call TRBD1 (5 bases). The CDR3 totals 13 residues. Trimming stripped 3 bases from V and 4 bases from J, with 9 bases between. The germline V gene has CDR1 SGHAT and CDR2 FQNNGV. As DNA, the CDR3 is TGTGCCAGCAGCTTCAGGGATGGAGAGACCCAGTACTTC. Its protein product is CASSFRDGETQYF. Full variable domain (outside the CDR3, taken from reference TRBV11-2 and TRBJ2-5): EAGVAQSPRYKIIEKRQSVAFWCNPISGHATLYWYQQILGQGPKLLIQFQNNGVVDDSQLPKDRFSAERLKGVDSTLKIQPAKLEDSAVYLCASSFRDGETQYFGPGTRLLVL.

The sample holds a few counts of this clonotype. The chain carries TRBV5-1 and TRBJ2-5; the D is unclear. Germline V CDR1 and CDR2: SGHRS, YFSETQ. The CDR3 has 16 residues. V was clipped by 0 bases and J by 1 base, with 13 bases between them. For the CDR3, the DNA is TGCGCCAGCAGCTTGGAGGATGGTCCCGCCCAAGAGACCCAGTACTTC. Translating it yields CASSLEDGPAQETQYF.

This chain connects TRBV2 to TRBJ2-7; no clear D. In germline, CDR1 is SNHLY, CDR2 FYNNEI. CDR3 length: 14 residues. Trimming cost V 6 bases and J 2 bases, with 14 bases left between them. In DNA form, the CDR3 reads TGTGCCAGCAGGGCCCCAGAGGTCGCCTACGAGCAGTACTTC. It is translated as CASRAPEVAYEQYF.

To note about this clonotype: The junction and the germline gene differ at one end; a read error may be behind it. CDR3 sequence: CASWSYKGVTETFF. CDR3 in DNA: TGTGCCAGTTGGTCCTATAAGGGGGTCACTGAAACTTTCTTT. The chain has TRBV19 and TRBJ1-1, with D perhaps TRBD1 (6 bases). Germline CDR1 and CDR2: LNHDA and SQIVND (reference sequence). This CDR3 has 14 residues.